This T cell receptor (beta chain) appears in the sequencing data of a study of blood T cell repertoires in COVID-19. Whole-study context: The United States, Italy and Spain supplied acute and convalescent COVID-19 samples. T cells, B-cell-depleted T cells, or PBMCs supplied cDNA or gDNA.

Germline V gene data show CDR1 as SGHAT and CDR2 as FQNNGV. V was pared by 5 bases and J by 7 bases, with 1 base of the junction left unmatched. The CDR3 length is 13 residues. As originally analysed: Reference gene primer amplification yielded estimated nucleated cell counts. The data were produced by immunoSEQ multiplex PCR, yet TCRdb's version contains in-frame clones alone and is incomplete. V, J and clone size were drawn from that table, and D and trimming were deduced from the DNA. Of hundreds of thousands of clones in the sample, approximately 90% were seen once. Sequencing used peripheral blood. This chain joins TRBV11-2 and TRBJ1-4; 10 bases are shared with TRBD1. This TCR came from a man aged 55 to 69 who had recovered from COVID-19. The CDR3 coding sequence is TGTGCCAGCAGCCGGGACAGGGGTGAAAAACTGTTTTTT. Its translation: CASSRDRGEKLFF.